The following is a T cell receptor (beta chain) sequence with its context. Assay used: immunoSEQ multiplex PCR; TCRdb lists only in-frame clones, some missing. Seen here are more than 150,000 clones, around 80% observed once, and the top ten hold roughly 14%. The data originate from a study of blood T cell repertoires in COVID-19. The wider study: T cells, B-cell-depleted T cells, or PBMCs provided the cDNA or gDNA that served as material.

Everyone who took part was roughly 18 to 89 years old, and they came from 20 to 25 US areas. Clinical history reported by participants formed the basis on which cohorts were assigned. A COVID-19 case had been met by exposed participants during the 2 weeks before study entry. The sequencing input was PBMCs or T cells enriched from blood (not recorded which). This receptor was identified in a man aged 55 to 70 who had been exposed to COVID-19.

The CDR3 loop reads CASSIDSGGGETQYF. The CDR3 nucleotides read TGTGCCAGTAGTATAGATTCAGGGGGTGGGGAGACCCAGTACTTC. This chain connects TRBV19 to TRBJ2-5, with 7 nucleotides matching TRBD1. The CDR3 loop spans 15 amino acids. Trimming cost V 0 bases and J 5 bases; bases outside gene matches: 6. Germline V gives CDR1 LNHDA, CDR2 SQIVND (reference sequence).